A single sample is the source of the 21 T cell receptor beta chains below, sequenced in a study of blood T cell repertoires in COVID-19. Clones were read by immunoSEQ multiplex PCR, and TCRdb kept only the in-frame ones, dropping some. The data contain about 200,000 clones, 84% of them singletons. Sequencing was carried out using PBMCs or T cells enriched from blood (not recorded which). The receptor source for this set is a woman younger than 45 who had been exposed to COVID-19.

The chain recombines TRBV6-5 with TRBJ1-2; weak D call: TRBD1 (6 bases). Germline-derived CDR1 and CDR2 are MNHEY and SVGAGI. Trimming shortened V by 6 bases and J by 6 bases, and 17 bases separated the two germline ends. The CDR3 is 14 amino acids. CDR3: CASSRGAGSDGYTF. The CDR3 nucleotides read TGTGCCAGCAGCCGGGGGGCTGGTAGTGATGGCTACACCTTC.

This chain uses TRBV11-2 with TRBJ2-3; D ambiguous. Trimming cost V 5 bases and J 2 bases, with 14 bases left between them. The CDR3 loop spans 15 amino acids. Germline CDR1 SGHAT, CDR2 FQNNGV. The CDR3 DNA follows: TGTGCCAGCAGCATTACCCGCGGCCACACAGATACGCAGTATTTT. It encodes CASSITRGHTDTQYF.

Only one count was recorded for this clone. Written as DNA, the CDR3 is TGTGCCAGCAGAGTACAGTCGGCTGATCCCCAGCATTTT. It yields the protein CASRVQSADPQHF. The chain joins TRBV11-3 to TRBJ1-5, with D unresolved. Germline CDR1 is SGHNT and CDR2 is YENEEA. CDR3 length: 13 amino acids. V was trimmed by 6 bases and J by 10 bases, leaving 16 bases between them.

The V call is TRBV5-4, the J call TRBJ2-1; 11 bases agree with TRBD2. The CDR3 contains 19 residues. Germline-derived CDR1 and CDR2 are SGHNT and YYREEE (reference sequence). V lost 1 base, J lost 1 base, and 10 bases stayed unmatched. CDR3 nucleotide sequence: TGTGCCAGCAGCTTGCCGGCCACTAGCGGGGGCCAATCCTACAATGAGCAGTTCTTC. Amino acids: CASSLPATSGGQSYNEQFF.

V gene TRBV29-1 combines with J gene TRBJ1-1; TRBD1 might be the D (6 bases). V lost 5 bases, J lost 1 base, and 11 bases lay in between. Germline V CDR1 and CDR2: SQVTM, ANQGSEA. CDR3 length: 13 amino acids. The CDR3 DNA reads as TGCAGCGTTTCGACAGGTTCGAACACTGAAGCTTTCTTT. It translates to CSVSTGSNTEAFF.

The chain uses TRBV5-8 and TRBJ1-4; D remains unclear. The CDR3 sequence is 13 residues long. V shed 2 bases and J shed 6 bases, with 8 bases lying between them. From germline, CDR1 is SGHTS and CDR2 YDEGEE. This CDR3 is CASSLRSDEKLFF. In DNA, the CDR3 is TGTGCCAGCAGCTTACGGTCGGATGAAAAACTGTTTTTT. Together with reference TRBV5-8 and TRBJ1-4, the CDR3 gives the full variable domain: EAGVTQSPTHLIKTRGQQATLRCSPISGHTSVYWYQQALGLGLQFLLWYDEGEERNRGNFPPRFSGRQFPNYSSELNVNALELEDSALYLCASSLRSDEKLFFGSGTQLSVL.

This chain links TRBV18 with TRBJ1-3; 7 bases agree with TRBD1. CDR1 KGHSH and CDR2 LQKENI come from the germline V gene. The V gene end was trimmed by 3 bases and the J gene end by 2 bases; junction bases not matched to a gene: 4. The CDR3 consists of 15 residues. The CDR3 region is CASSPDRRAGNTIYF. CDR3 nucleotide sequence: TGTGCCAGCTCACCGGACAGGCGTGCTGGAAACACCATATATTTT.

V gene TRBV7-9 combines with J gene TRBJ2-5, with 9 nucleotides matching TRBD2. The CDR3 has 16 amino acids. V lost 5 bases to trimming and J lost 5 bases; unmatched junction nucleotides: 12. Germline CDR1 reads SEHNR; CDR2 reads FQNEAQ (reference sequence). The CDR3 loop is CASSLGPSGVAETQYF. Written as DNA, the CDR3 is TGTGCCAGCAGCCTGGGACCTAGCGGGGTCGCGGAGACCCAGTACTTC.

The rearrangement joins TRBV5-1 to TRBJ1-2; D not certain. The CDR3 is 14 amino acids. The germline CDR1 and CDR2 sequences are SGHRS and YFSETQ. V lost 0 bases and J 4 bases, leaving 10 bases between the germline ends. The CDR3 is CASSLASTSYGYTF. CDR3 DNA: TGCGCCAGCAGCTTGGCCTCTACCTCCTATGGCTACACCTTC.

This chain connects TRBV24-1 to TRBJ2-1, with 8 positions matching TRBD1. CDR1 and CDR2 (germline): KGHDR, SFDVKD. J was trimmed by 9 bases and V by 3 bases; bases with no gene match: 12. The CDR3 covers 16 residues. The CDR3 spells CATSDRGVRGRAEQFF. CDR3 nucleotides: TGTGCCACCAGTGATCGCGGTGTCAGGGGGCGAGCTGAGCAGTTCTTC.

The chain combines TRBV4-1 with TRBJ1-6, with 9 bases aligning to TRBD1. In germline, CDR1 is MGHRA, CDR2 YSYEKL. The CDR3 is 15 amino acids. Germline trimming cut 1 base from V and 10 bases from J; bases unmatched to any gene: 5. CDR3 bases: TGCGCCAGCAGCCAAGTAGAAGGGACAGGGTCACCCCTCCACTTT. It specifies CASSQVEGTGSPLHF.

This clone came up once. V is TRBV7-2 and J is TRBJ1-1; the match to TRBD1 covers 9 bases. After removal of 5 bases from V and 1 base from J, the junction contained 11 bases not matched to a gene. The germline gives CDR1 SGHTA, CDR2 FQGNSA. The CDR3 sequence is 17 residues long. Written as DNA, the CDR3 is TGTGCCAGCAGCACCCCCGGGACAGGGTTATCGAACACTGAAGCTTTCTTT. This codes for CASSTPGTGLSNTEAFF.

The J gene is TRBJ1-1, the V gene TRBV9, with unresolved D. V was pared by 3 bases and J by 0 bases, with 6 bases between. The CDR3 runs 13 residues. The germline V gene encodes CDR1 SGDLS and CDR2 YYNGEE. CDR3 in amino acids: CASSALLNTEAFF. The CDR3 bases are TGTGCCAGCAGCGCACTTTTGAACACTGAAGCTTTCTTT.

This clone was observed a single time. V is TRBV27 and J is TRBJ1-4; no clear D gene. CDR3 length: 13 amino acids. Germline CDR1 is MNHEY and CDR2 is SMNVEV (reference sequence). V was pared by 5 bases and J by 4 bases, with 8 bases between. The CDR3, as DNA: TGTGCCAGCAGTGGGAGTTATAATGAAAAACTGTTTTTT. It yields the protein CASSGSYNEKLFF.

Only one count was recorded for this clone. This CDR3 is CASSIKTRAGSSGANVLTF. The CDR3 DNA reads as TGTGCCAGTAGTATTAAGACGAGGGCGGGGAGCTCTGGGGCCAACGTCCTGACTTTC. This chain connects TRBV19 to TRBJ2-6; maybe TRBD2 (6 bases). Trimming took 3 bases from V and 0 from J, leaving 18 bases between them. In germline, CDR1 is LNHDA, CDR2 SQIVND (reference sequence). The CDR3 runs 19 residues.

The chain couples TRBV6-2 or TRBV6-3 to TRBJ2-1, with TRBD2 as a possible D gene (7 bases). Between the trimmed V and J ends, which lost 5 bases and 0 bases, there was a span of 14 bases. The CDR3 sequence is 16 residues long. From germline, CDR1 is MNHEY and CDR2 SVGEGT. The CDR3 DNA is TGTGCCAGCAGTCCGGGGGGCTCCAACTCCTACAATGAGCAGTTCTTC. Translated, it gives CASSPGGSNSYNEQFF.

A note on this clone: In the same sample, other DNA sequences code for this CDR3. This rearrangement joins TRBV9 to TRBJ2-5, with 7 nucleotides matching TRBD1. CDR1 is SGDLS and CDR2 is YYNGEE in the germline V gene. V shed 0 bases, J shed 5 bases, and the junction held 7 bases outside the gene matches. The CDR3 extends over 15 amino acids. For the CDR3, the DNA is TGTGCCAGCAGCGTAGGGGAAGGGGGCGGGGAGACCCAGTACTTC. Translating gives CASSVGEGGGETQYF.

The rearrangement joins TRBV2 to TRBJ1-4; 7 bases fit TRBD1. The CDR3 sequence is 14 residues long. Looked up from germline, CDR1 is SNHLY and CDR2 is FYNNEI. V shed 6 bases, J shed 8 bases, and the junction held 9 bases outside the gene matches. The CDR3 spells CASRDRVGGEKLFF. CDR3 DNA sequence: TGTGCCAGCAGAGACAGGGTTGGGGGAGAAAAACTGTTTTTT.

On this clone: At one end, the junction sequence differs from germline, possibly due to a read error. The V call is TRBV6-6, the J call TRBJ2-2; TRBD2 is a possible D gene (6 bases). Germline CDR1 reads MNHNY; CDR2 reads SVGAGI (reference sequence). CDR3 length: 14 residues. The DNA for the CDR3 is TGTGCCAGCATCCCCCTAGCGAAAACCGGGGAGCTGTTTTTT. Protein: CASIPLAKTGELFF.

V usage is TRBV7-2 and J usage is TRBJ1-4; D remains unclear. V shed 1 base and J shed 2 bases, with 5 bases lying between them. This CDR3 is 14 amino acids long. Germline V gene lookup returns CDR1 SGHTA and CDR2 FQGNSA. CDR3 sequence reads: CASSLGATNEKLFF. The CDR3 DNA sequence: TGTGCCAGCAGCTTAGGGGCGACTAATGAAAAACTGTTTTTT.

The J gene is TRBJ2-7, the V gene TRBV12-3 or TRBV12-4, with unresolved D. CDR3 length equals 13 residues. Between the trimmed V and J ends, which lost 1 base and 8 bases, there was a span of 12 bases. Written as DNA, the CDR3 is TGTGCCAGCAGTTTAGGGCCTAGTCTCCAGCAGTACTTC. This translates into CASSLGPSLQQYF.